These T cell receptor beta chains were read from a single sample in a study of blood T cells in healthy people across ages. One entry per CDR3 protein, called by TCRdb with MiXCR from the 5' RACE reads. The data hold approximately 800,000 distinct CDR3 sequences, with about 59% observed a single time. Sequencing was carried out using blood. These receptors all stem from a man younger than 40 in good health. The CDR3 runs from the conserved cysteine through the conserved F or W. A D gene is named only where the DNA matches it firmly. The size of a clone is reported for some rows only, either as once, few or many, or as a class for expanded clones.

abundance	len	d_gene	v_gene	j_gene	CDR3aa	CDR3nt
once	14	NA	TRBV29-1	TRBJ2-7	CSVIVDRYGYEQYF	TGCAGCGTTATAGTCGATCGATACGGATACGAGCAGTACTTC
NA	16	NA	TRBV3-1	TRBJ1-6	CASSQVRSSYNSPLHF	TGTGCCAGCAGCCAAGTACGGAGCTCCTATAATTCACCCCTCCACTTT
once	16	TRBD1	TRBV2	TRBJ2-5	CASSDGQGRMSETQYF	TGTGCCAGCAGTGACGGACAGGGGAGGATGTCGGAGACCCAGTACTTC
NA	14	NA	TRBV6-1	TRBJ2-1	CASSDRDTYNEQFF	TGTGCCAGCAGTGACCGGGACACATATAATGAGCAGTTCTTC
NA	11	NA	TRBV29-1	TRBJ2-4	CSVTDASTQYF	TGCAGCGTGACCGACGCATCTACCCAGTACTTC
few	14	NA	TRBV7-2	TRBJ2-2	CASSLESGTGELFF	TGTGCCAGCAGCTTAGAGAGCGGTACCGGGGAGCTGTTTTTT
NA	15	NA	TRBV14	TRBJ1-2	CASSLSPAIGYGYTF	TGTGCCAGCAGCCTTAGTCCGGCCATCGGCTATGGCTACACCTTC
NA	15	NA	TRBV20-1	TRBJ2-2	CSARAEGRNTGELFF	TGCAGTGCTAGAGCTGAGGGGCGTAACACCGGGGAGCTGTTTTTT
NA	15	TRBD2	TRBV6-6	TRBJ2-1	CASSSSGEWDNEQFF	TGTGCCAGCAGCTCCAGCGGGGAATGGGACAATGAGCAGTTCTTC
NA	17	NA	TRBV7-3	TRBJ2-6	CASSLDSPGSGANVLTF	TGTGCCAGCAGCTTAGACAGCCCGGGCTCTGGGGCCAACGTCCTGACTTTC
few	15	TRBD2	TRBV7-3	TRBJ2-1	CASSNQAGARGEQFF	TGTGCCAGCAGCAATCAAGCGGGGGCCCGGGGGGAGCAGTTCTTC
few	14	NA	TRBV7-2	TRBJ2-1	CASTARDSGNEQFF	TGTGCCAGCACAGCCCGGGATTCCGGGAATGAGCAGTTCTTC
NA	17	TRBD2	TRBV7-9	TRBJ2-1	CASSLLGGVSSYNEQFF	TGTGCCAGCAGCTTACTCGGGGGGGTCAGCTCCTACAATGAGCAGTTCTTC
NA	14	NA	TRBV6-6	TRBJ2-7	CASSTRDGVYEQYF	TGTGCCAGCAGTACTCGGGACGGCGTCTACGAGCAGTACTTC